This T cell receptor (beta chain) was obtained from a study of T-cell reconstitution after alpha-beta-depleted transplantation in children. Study outcomes and limitations: In patients about two months after transplant, alpha-beta T cells reportedly arose from several hundred expanded graft clones.

This clonotype occurred a few times. Its antigen is undetermined. This CDR3 contains 12 residues. The ends were cut back, 3 bases at V and 4 bases at J, with 4 bases in the middle. In germline, CDR1 is ENHRY, CDR2 SYGVKD. It was with unique molecular identifiers that the TCRbeta library was prepared. In TCRdb, the PCR reads were re-called with MiXCR into one record per CDR3 protein. Of 440,000 or so distinct CDR3 sequences listed, over 40% are singletons. V and J are TRBV10-3 and TRBJ2-1, with D hard to call. The input for sequencing was PBMCs, taken before TCRalphabeta/CD19-depleted stem cell transplant. The receptor was derived from a girl aged 2-9 years with aplastic anemia, due to receive a stem cell transplant. The CDR3 DNA reads as TGTGCCATCAGTGAAAGGTACAATGAGCAGTTCTTC. This encodes CAISERYNEQFF.